Below are 32 T cell receptor beta chains sequenced from a single sample in a study of T cell responses to AZD1222 COVID-19 vaccine. Only in-frame clones appear in the TCRdb table, and some are missing; sequencing was by immunoSEQ multiplex PCR. The repertoire holds around 100,000 clones, 90% seen once, with 4% to 6% in the top ten. This specimen was peripheral blood, taken on day 0 of AZD1222 vaccination. Receptors were obtained from an adult in good health.

The chain carries TRBV3-1 (or the pseudogene TRBV3-2) and TRBJ1-4; 8 nucleotides line up with TRBD1. The ends lost 10 bases at V and 7 bases at J; junction bases unmatched: 5. CDR3 length: 12 residues. The germline V gene has CDR1 LGHDT and CDR2 YNNKEL (reference sequence). The DNA of the CDR3 is TGTGCCACCGGACAGGGAGGTGAAAAACTGTTTTTT. It is translated as CATGQGGEKLFF.

The CDR3 DNA reads as TGTGCCACCAGTGCACAGGGTTTGGTGGAGACCCAGTACTTC. Translation gives CATSAQGLVETQYF. This chain joins TRBV24-1 and TRBJ2-5; D perhaps matches TRBD1 (6 bases). The CDR3 consists of 14 residues. The germline V gene has CDR1 KGHDR and CDR2 SFDVKD. V was shortened by 5 bases and J by 5 bases, with 14 bases between the two germline ends.

The gene calls are TRBV2 and TRBJ1-4; a possible D gene is TRBD1 (5 bases). With 7 bases removed from V and 7 bases from J, the gap between germline ends came to 19 bases. This CDR3 is built from 15 residues. Per germline, CDR1 SNHLY and CDR2 FYNNEI. For the CDR3, the DNA is TGTGCCAGCAAGAGGGCCCTGGGCGGGGGTGAAAAACTGTTTTTT. Translated, it gives CASKRALGGGEKLFF.

This chain uses TRBV5-1 with TRBJ1-1, with 7 bases lining up with TRBD1. The CDR3 has 14 amino acids. After removal of 4 bases from V and 6 bases from J, the junction contained 9 bases not matched to a gene. The germline V gene encodes CDR1 SGHRS and CDR2 YFSETQ. This chain's CDR3 is CASSMDRPQPEAFF. The CDR3 bases are TGCGCCAGCAGCATGGACAGGCCGCAGCCTGAAGCTTTCTTT.

J is TRBJ2-5 and V is TRBV4-2, with D unclear. Germline V CDR1 and CDR2: LGHNA, YNFKEQ. The CDR3 is 14 amino acids. V was trimmed by 0 bases and J by 2 bases, leaving 7 bases between them. The CDR3 DNA sequence: TGTGCCAGCAGCCAAGAGGGGTGGCAAGAGACCCAGTACTTC. Amino acid sequence: CASSQEGWQETQYF.

The chain uses TRBV3-1 (or the pseudogene TRBV3-2) and TRBJ2-5, with 10 positions matching TRBD2. Trimming removed 5 bases from V and 4 bases from J; junction bases left unmatched: 7. The germline CDR1 and CDR2 sequences are LGHDT and YNNKEL (reference sequence). The CDR3 loop spans 15 amino acids. In nucleotides, the CDR3 is TGTGCCAGCAGCGCCCGGACTAGCGGCCGAGAGACCCAGTACTTC. This translates into CASSARTSGRETQYF.

DNA for the CDR3: TGTGCCAGCAGTGAAGGCAGACGGAACACTGAAGCTTTCTTT. This sequence encodes CASSEGRRNTEAFF. The chain recombines TRBV2 with TRBJ1-1; D is ambiguous. Between the trimmed V and J ends, which lost 1 base and 1 base, there was a span of 7 bases. The CDR3 is 14 residues long. CDR1 SNHLY and CDR2 FYNNEI come from the germline V gene.

The rearrangement joins TRBV7-3 to TRBJ2-3; D is unresolved. Looked up from germline, CDR1 is SGHTA and CDR2 is FQGTGA. V dropped 2 bases and J dropped 1 base, with 7 bases sitting between them. The CDR3 consists of 14 residues. CDR3 in DNA: TGTGCCAGCAGCTTAGGACCCCGCACAGATACGCAGTATTTT. It codes for CASSLGPRTDTQYF.

Note on this clone: Mismatch with germline at one junction end may stem from a read error. CDR3 in DNA: TGTGCCAGTAGTATGGGAGGGGCGCAAAGCTTC. Protein product: CASSMGGAQSF. This chain links TRBV19 with TRBJ2-7; 7 nucleotides agree with TRBD2. The CDR3 sequence is 11 residues long. The V gene's germline CDR1 is LNHDA and CDR2 SQIVND (reference sequence). The entire variable domain, with the rest obtained from reference TRBV19 and TRBJ2-7, is as follows: DGGITQSPKYLFRKEGQNVTLSCEQNLNHDAMYWYRQDPGQGLRLIYYSQIVNDFQKGDIAEGYSVSREKKESFPLTVTSAQKNPTAFYLCASSMGGAQSFGPGTRLTVT.

The sample holds one count of this clone. This sequence joins TRBV19 and TRBJ2-1, with D uncertain. The length of the CDR3 is 14 residues. The V end lost 0 bases, the J end lost 1 base, and 4 bases lay between the germline ends. The germline gives CDR1 LNHDA, CDR2 SQIVND (reference sequence). Written as DNA, the CDR3 is TGTGCCAGTAGTATAGAAGGATCCTACAATGAGCAGTTCTTC. It translates to CASSIEGSYNEQFF.

This chain joins TRBV27 and TRBJ2-7; D could derive from TRBD1 or TRBD2 (5 bases each). This CDR3 spans 13 amino acids. V lost 5 bases to trimming and J lost 2 bases, with 10 bases between them. Germline CDR1 reads MNHEY; CDR2 reads SMNVEV (reference sequence). The DNA for the CDR3 is TGTGCCAGCAGTCGGGACGGACCCTACGAGCAGTACTTC. This gives the protein CASSRDGPYEQYF.

This clone was detected only once. The J gene is TRBJ1-1, the V gene TRBV20-1, with D unresolved. The CDR3 is 11 amino acids. Germline assignment: CDR1 DFQATT and CDR2 SNEGSKA (reference sequence). V shed 0 bases and J shed 9 bases, with 8 bases lying between them. CDR3 protein: CSARDLDQAFF. The CDR3 DNA sequence: TGCAGTGCTAGAGATTTGGACCAAGCTTTCTTT.

This clone has just a few counts. The chain has TRBV21-1 and TRBJ2-3. TRBV21-1 is given as a pseudogene. The CDR3 runs 12 residues. The CDR3 loop reads CASSRTEDTQYF. CDR3 sequence (DNA): TGTGCCAGCAGTAGGACGGAAGATACGCAGTATTTT.

This rearrangement joins TRBV6-2 or TRBV6-3 to TRBJ1-4; 7 bases agree with TRBD1. Trimming removed 5 bases from V and 7 bases from J; junction bases left unmatched: 19. The germline V gene encodes CDR1 MNHEY and CDR2 SVGEGT. CDR3 size: 18 residues. The CDR3, as DNA: TGTGCCAGCAGTAGTAAACTCCAACTGACAGGGAGTGGTGAAAAACTGTTTTTT. Protein sequence: CASSSKLQLTGSGEKLFF.

This rearrangement joins TRBV28 to TRBJ1-2; perhaps TRBD1 as D (5 bases). This CDR3 is 19 amino acids long. CDR1 and CDR2 from the germline V gene are MDHEN and SYDVKM. The germline V and J ends were trimmed by 4 bases and 0 bases, with 24 bases remaining between them. The CDR3 region is CASSSTWAAGGPANYGYTF. CDR3 DNA sequence: TGTGCCAGCAGTTCTACCTGGGCGGCTGGGGGACCGGCTAACTATGGCTACACCTTC.

The J gene is TRBJ2-5, the V gene TRBV13, with unresolved D. V lost 7 bases and J 4 bases, leaving 13 bases between the germline ends. Germline CDR1 is PRHDT and CDR2 is FYEKMQ (reference sequence). The CDR3 covers 13 residues. CDR3 residues: CASNNQVSETQYF. Written as DNA, the CDR3 is TGTGCCAGCAATAATCAAGTGTCAGAGACCCAGTACTTC.

V and J are TRBV12-3 or TRBV12-4 and TRBJ2-4; D call uncertain. CDR3 length: 12 amino acids. The germline V and J ends were trimmed by 1 base and 8 bases, with 6 bases remaining between them. CDR3 nucleotide sequence: TGTGCCAGCAGTTTAGTTGAGGACATTCAGTACTTC. This codes for CASSLVEDIQYF.

V usage is TRBV7-9 and J usage is TRBJ1-2, with 9 bases that match TRBD1. V was clipped by 4 bases and J by 1 base; unmatched bases: 16. The CDR3 extends over 19 amino acids. The germline V gene encodes CDR1 SEHNR and CDR2 FQNEAQ (reference sequence). CDR3 DNA sequence: TGTGCCAGCAGCTCACAGGTCGGGGACAGGGACCGGAGTAACTATGGCTACACCTTC. The encoded protein is CASSSQVGDRDRSNYGYTF.

The rearrangement joins TRBV18 to TRBJ1-4; no clear D gene. Trimming cost V 3 bases and J 4 bases, with 15 bases left between them. Germline V gene data show CDR1 as KGHSH and CDR2 as LQKENI. The CDR3 consists of 16 residues. The CDR3 spells CASSPSRPRGNEKLFF. In DNA, the CDR3 is TGTGCCAGCTCACCTTCCCGGCCTCGGGGTAATGAAAAACTGTTTTTT.

The chain recombines TRBV18 with TRBJ1-3; no reliable D call. V lost 2 bases, J lost 0 bases, and 14 bases lay in between. Germline V lookup: CDR1 KGHSH, CDR2 LQKENI. The length of the CDR3 is 17 residues. CDR3 loop: CASSPVGTDISGNTIYF. In DNA, the CDR3 is TGTGCCAGCTCACCAGTCGGCACAGACATCTCTGGAAACACCATATATTTT.

This chain connects TRBV7-6 to TRBJ1-6, with D possibly TRBD1 on 5 matching bases. The V end lost 0 bases, the J end lost 11 bases, and 11 bases lay between the germline ends. In germline, CDR1 is SGHVS, CDR2 FNYEAQ. There are 14 residues in the CDR3. In DNA form, the CDR3 reads TGTGCCAGCAGCTTAGCAGGGGCAGGAGCACCCCTCCACTTT. It codes for CASSLAGAGAPLHF.

The rearrangement uses TRBV5-1 and TRBJ2-5; 7 positions agree with TRBD2. The junction had 11 bases not matched to a gene; V was cut back by 4 bases and J by 8 bases. The germline CDR1 and CDR2 sequences are SGHRS and YFSETQ. The CDR3 contains 14 residues. CDR3 protein: CASSPGEGQATQYF. The CDR3 DNA is TGCGCCAGCAGCCCTGGGGAGGGTCAAGCAACCCAGTACTTC.

This sequence joins TRBV5-1 and TRBJ2-3; D is perhaps TRBD1 (8 bases). In germline, CDR1 is SGHRS, CDR2 YFSETQ. The CDR3 runs 16 residues. V was clipped by 4 bases and J by 4 bases, with 19 bases between them. The CDR3 DNA reads as TGCGCCAGCAGCCTGCTACAGGGGGAGGGCGCAGATACGCAGTATTTT. This gives the protein CASSLLQGEGADTQYF.

This chain uses TRBV13 with TRBJ2-5; no clear D gene. Trimming cost V 8 bases and J 0 bases, with 10 bases left between them. Per the germline V gene, CDR1 is PRHDT and CDR2 is FYEKMQ (reference sequence). CDR3 length equals 13 residues. The CDR3 DNA sequence: TGTGCCAGCCGGTACCTTAACCAAGAGACCCAGTACTTC. As protein: CASRYLNQETQYF.

The J gene is TRBJ2-7, the V gene TRBV5-1; 11 bases align to TRBD1. The CDR3 contains 15 residues. The V and J ends lost 4 bases and 6 bases, in that order; junction bases with no gene match: 9. Germline loops: CDR1 SGHRS, CDR2 YFSETQ. The CDR3 reads CASSTGGTGGVEQYF. The CDR3 DNA sequence: TGCGCCAGCAGCACCGGAGGGACAGGGGGGGTCGAGCAGTACTTC.

The chain recombines TRBV5-1 with TRBJ2-1; a possible D gene is TRBD2 (6 bases). The CDR3 loop spans 15 amino acids. Germline CDR1 is SGHRS and CDR2 is YFSETQ. V lost 4 bases and J lost 3, with 14 bases in between. CDR3 sequence reads: CASSRRGVGYNEQFF. DNA for the CDR3: TGCGCCAGCAGCAGGCGCGGGGTCGGCTACAATGAGCAGTTCTTC.

The chain carries TRBV6-1 and TRBJ1-6; maybe TRBD1 (6 bases). V lost 2 bases and J lost 9, with 14 bases in between. Germline CDR1 reads MNHNS; CDR2 reads SASEGT. The CDR3 has 15 amino acids. CDR3 sequence: CASSEIYRVFSPLHF. For the CDR3, the DNA is TGTGCCAGCAGTGAAATCTACAGGGTCTTTTCACCCCTCCACTTT.

This chain's CDR3 is CASSPGGGGPQETQYF. The CDR3 nucleotides are TGTGCCAGCAGCCCAGGTGGCGGGGGCCCCCAAGAGACCCAGTACTTC. V is TRBV7-2 and J is TRBJ2-5; D may be TRBD2 (7 bases). CDR1 is SGHTA, CDR2 FQGNSA, per germline. Trimming cost V 5 bases and J 1 base, with 17 bases left between them. The length of the CDR3 is 16 residues. Looking up the rest from reference TRBV7-2 and TRBJ2-5 gives the full variable domain: GAGVSQSPSNKVTEKGKDVELRCDPISGHTALYWYRQSLGQGLEFLIYFQGNSAPDKSGLPSDRFSAERTGGSVSTLTIQRTQQEDSAVYLCASSPGGGGPQETQYFGPGTRLLVL.

CDR3 sequence: CASSGRDRGRNHEQYF. As DNA, the CDR3 is TGTGCCAGTAGTGGCCGGGACAGGGGGCGCAACCACGAGCAGTACTTC. V is TRBV19 and J is TRBJ2-7; TRBD1 aligns across 12 bases. The CDR3 totals 16 residues. With 5 bases clipped from V and 5 bases from J, the junction kept 10 bases outside the gene matches. Germline assignment: CDR1 LNHDA and CDR2 SQIVND (reference sequence).

Only one count was recorded for this clone. The chain links TRBV3-1 (or the pseudogene TRBV3-2) to TRBJ1-2; D remains unclear. The V gene's germline CDR1 is LGHDT and CDR2 YNNKEL (reference sequence). The length of the CDR3 is 15 residues. V shed 1 base and J shed 0 bases, with 9 bases lying between them. Here the CDR3 reads CASSQGQRPNYGYTF. CDR3 nucleotide sequence: TGTGCCAGCAGCCAAGGGCAGCGACCTAACTATGGCTACACCTTC.

This clone was detected only once. The V call is TRBV7-9, the J call TRBJ2-1; TRBD1 aligns across 7 bases. Germline values: CDR1 SEHNR, CDR2 FQNEAQ (reference sequence). The junction had 8 bases not matched to a gene; V was cut back by 7 bases and J by 5 bases. The CDR3 contains 14 residues. CDR3 protein: CASIAGTADNEQFF. Written as DNA, the CDR3 is TGTGCCAGCATCGCTGGGACAGCAGACAATGAGCAGTTCTTC.

V and J are TRBV5-6 and TRBJ2-2; 8 bases match TRBD2. Germline assignment: CDR1 SGHDT and CDR2 YYEEEE. Trimming cost V 4 bases and J 5 bases; bases outside gene matches: 13. The CDR3 extends over 17 amino acids. CDR3 loop: CASSPGGRGVATGELFF. The CDR3 DNA reads TGTGCCAGCAGCCCCGGCGGGCGGGGGGTAGCTACCGGGGAGCTGTTTTTT.